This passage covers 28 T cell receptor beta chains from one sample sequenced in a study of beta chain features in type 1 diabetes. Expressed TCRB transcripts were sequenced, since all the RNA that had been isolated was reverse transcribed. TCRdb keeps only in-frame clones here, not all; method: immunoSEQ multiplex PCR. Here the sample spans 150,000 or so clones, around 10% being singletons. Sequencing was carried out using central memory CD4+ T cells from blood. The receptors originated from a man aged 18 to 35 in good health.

This CDR3 is CASSQTPLATQYF. Written as DNA, the CDR3 is TGCGCCAGCAGCCAGACCCCCCTTGCTACGCAGTATTTT. The rearrangement links TRBV4-3 to TRBJ2-3, with D unclear. This CDR3 is built from 13 residues. CDR1 LGHNA and CDR2 YSLEER come from the germline V gene. V lost 3 bases and J lost 8, with 12 bases in between.

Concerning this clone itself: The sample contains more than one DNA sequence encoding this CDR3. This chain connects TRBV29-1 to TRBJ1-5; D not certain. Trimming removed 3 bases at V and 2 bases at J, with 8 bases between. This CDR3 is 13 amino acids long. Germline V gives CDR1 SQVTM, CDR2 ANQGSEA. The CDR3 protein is CSVDPGGNQPQHF. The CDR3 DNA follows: TGCAGCGTTGACCCCGGGGGCAATCAGCCCCAGCATTTT.

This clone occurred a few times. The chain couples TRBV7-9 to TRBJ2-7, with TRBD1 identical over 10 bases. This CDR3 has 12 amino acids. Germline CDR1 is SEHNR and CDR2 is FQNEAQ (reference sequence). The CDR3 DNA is TGTGCGGGGGACAGGGGCTCCTACGAGCAGTACTTC. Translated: CAGDRGSYEQYF. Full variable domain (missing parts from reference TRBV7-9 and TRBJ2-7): DTGVSQNPRHKITKRGQNVTFRCDPISEHNRLYWYRQTLGQGPEFLTYFQNEAQLEKSRLLSDRFSAERPKGSFSTLEIQRTEQGDSAMYLCAGDRGSYEQYFGPGTRLTVT.

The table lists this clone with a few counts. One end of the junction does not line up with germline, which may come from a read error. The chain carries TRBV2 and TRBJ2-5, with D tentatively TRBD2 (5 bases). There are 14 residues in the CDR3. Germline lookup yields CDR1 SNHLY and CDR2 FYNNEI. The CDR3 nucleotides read TGTGCCAGCAGTCCGTTCACTAGTCAAGGGACCCAGTACTTC. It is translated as CASSPFTSQGTQYF.

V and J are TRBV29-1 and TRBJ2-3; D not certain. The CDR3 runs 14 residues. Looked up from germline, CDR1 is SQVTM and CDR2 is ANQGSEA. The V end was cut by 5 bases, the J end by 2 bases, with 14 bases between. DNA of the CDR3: TGCAGCGTTCCACTTGTAGGCTCCACAGATACGCAGTATTTT. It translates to CSVPLVGSTDTQYF.

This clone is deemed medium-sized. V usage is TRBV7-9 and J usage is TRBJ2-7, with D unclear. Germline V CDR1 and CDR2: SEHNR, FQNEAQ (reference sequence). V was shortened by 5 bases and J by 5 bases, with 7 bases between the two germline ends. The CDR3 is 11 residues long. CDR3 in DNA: TGTGCCAGCAGCGAAATCCACGAGCAGTACTTC. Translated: CASSEIHEQYF.

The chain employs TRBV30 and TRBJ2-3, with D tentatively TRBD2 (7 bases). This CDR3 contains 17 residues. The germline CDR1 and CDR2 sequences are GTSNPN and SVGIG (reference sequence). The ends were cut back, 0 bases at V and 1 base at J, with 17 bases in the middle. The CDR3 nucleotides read TGTGCCTGGAGTGTAAGGCGGGGGCCCCCCCGCACAGATACGCAGTATTTT. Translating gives CAWSVRRGPPRTDTQYF.

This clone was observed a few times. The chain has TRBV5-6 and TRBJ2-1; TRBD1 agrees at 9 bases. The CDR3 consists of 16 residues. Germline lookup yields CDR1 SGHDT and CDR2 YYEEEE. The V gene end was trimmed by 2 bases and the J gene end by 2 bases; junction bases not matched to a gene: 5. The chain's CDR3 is CASSLFTGGAYNEQFF. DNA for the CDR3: TGTGCCAGCAGCTTATTCACAGGGGGCGCCTACAATGAGCAGTTCTTC.

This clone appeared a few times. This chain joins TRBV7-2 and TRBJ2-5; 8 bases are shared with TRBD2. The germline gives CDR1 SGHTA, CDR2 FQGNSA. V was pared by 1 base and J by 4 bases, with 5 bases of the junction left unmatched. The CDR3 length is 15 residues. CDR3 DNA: TGTGCCAGCAGCTTAGGACTAGCGTTGGGAGAGACCCAGTACTTC. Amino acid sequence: CASSLGLALGETQYF.

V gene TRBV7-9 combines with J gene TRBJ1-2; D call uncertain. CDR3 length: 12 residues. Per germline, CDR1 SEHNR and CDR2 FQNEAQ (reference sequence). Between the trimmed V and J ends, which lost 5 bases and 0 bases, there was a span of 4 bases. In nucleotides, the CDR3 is TGTGCCAGCAGCCATTCTAACTATGGCTACACCTTC. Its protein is CASSHSNYGYTF.

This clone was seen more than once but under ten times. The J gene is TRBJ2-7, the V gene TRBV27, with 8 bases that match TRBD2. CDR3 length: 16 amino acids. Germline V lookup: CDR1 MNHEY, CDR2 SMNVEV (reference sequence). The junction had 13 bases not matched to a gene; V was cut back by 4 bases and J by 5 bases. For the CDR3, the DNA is TGTGCCAGCAGTTCCCCCCGTGGGGCGGGGGGCGACGAGCAGTACTTC. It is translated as CASSSPRGAGGDEQYF.

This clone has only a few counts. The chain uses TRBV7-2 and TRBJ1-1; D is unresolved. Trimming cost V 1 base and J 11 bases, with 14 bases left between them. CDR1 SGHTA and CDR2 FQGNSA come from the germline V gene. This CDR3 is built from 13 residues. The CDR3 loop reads CASSLEGGLEAFF. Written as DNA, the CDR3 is TGTGCCAGCAGCTTAGAGGGCGGTCTTGAGGCTTTCTTT. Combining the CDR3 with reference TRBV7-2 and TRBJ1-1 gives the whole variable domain GAGVSQSPSNKVTEKGKDVELRCDPISGHTALYWYRQSLGQGLEFLIYFQGNSAPDKSGLPSDRFSAERTGGSVSTLTIQRTQQEDSAVYLCASSLEGGLEAFFGQGTRLTVV.

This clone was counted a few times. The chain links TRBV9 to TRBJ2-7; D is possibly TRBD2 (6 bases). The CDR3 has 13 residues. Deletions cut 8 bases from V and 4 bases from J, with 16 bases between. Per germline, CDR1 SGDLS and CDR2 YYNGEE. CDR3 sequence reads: CASGGGTSYEQYF. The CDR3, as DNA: TGTGCCAGTGGAGGCGGGACGAGTTACGAGCAGTACTTC.

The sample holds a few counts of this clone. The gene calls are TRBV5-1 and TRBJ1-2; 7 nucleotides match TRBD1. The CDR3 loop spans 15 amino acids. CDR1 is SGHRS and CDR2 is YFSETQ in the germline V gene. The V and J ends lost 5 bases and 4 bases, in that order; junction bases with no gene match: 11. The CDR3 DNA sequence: TGCGCCAGCAGTTCCGGACAGGAACGGTCCTATGGCTACACCTTC. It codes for CASSSGQERSYGYTF.

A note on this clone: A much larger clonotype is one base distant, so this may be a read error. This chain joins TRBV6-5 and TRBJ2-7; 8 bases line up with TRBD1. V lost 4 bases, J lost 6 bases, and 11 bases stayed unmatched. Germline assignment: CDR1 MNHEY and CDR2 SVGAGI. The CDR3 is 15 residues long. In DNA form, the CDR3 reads TGTGCCAGCAGTTCCGCCGGGACAGGCCGCCCCGAGCAGTACTTC. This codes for CASSSAGTGRPEQYF.

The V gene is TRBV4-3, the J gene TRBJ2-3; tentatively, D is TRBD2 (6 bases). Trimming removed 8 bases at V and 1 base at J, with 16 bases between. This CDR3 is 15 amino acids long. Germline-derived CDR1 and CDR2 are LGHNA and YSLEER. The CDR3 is CASLLRERRTDTQYF. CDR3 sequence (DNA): TGCGCCAGCCTCTTACGGGAGAGGCGCACAGATACGCAGTATTTT.

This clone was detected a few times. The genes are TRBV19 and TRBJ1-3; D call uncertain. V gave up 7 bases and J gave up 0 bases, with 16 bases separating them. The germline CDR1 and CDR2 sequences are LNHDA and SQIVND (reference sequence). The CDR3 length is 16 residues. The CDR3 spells CASIIGVRISGNTIYF. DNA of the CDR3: TGTGCCAGTATTATTGGAGTCAGAATCTCTGGAAACACCATATATTTT.

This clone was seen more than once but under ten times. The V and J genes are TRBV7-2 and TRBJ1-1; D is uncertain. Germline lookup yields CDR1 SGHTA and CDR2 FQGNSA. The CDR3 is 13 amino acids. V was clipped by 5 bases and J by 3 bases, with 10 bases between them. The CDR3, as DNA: TGTGCCAGCAGCCTTAAAAGGGACACTGAAGCTTTCTTT. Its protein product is CASSLKRDTEAFF.

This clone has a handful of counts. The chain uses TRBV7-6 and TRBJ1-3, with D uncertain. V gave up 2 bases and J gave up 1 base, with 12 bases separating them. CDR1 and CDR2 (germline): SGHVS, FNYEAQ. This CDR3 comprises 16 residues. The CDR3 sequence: CASSLLGVGSGNTIYF. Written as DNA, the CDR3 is TGTGCCAGCAGCTTATTAGGAGTAGGTTCTGGAAACACCATATATTTT.

Written as DNA, the CDR3 is TGTGCCAGCGCTGTACAGGGGAGAGAGCAGTACTTC. Translated: CASAVQGREQYF. The chain has TRBV28 and TRBJ2-7, with 7 nucleotides matching TRBD1. V shed 8 bases and J 7 bases; nucleotides not matched to a gene: 8. The germline gives CDR1 MDHEN, CDR2 SYDVKM. This CDR3 region has 12 residues.

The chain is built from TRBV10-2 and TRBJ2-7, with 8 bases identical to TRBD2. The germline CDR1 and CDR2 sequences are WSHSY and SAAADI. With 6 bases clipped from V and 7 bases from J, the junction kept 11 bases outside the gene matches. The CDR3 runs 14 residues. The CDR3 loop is CASRSGGGSREQYF. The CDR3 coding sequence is TGCGCCAGCAGGAGCGGGGGAGGGAGCCGGGAGCAGTACTTC.

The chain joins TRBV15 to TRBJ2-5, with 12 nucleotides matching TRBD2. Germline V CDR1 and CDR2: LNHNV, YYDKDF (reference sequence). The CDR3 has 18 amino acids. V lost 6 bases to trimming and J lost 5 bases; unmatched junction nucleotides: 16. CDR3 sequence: CATRRRTGLAGPGETQYF. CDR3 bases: TGTGCCACCAGGAGGAGGACAGGACTAGCGGGACCGGGGGAGACCCAGTACTTC.

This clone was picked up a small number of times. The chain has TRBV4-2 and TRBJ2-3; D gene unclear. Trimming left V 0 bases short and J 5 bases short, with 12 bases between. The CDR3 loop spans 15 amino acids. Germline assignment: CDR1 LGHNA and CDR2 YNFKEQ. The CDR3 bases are TGTGCCAGCAGCCAAGATATGGATCTTGGAGATACGCAGTATTTT. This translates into CASSQDMDLGDTQYF.

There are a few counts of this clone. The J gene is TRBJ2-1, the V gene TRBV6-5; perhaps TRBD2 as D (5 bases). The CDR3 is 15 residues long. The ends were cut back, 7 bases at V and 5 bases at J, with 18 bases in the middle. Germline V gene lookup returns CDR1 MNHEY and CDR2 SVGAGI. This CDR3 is CASNITADPDNEQFF. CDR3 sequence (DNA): TGTGCCAGCAATATAACAGCGGACCCCGACAATGAGCAGTTCTTC.

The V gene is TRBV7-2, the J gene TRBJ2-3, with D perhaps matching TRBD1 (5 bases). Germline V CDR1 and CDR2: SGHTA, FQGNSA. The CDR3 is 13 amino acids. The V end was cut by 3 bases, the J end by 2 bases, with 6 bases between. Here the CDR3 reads CASSFGATDTQYF. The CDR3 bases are TGTGCCAGCAGCTTTGGGGCCACAGATACGCAGTATTTT.

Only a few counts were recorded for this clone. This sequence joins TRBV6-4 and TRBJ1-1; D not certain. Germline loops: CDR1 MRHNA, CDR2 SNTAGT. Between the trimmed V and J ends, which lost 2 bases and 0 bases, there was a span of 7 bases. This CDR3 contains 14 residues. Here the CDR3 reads CASSDTSMNTEAFF. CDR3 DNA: TGTGCCAGCAGTGACACCAGCATGAACACTGAAGCTTTCTTT.

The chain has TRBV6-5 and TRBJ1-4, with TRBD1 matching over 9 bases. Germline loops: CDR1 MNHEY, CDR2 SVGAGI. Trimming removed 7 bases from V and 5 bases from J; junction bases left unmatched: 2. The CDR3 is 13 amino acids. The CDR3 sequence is CASTGTGNEKLFF. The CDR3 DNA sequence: TGTGCCAGCACCGGGACAGGGAATGAAAAACTGTTTTTT.

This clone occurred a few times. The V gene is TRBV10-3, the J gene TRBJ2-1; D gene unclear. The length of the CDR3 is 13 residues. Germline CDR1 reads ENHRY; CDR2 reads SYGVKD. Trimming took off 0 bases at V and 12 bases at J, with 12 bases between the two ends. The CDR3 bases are TGTGCCATCAGTGAGTCCGAGAGGTTCGGGCAGTTCTTC. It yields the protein CAISESERFGQFF.